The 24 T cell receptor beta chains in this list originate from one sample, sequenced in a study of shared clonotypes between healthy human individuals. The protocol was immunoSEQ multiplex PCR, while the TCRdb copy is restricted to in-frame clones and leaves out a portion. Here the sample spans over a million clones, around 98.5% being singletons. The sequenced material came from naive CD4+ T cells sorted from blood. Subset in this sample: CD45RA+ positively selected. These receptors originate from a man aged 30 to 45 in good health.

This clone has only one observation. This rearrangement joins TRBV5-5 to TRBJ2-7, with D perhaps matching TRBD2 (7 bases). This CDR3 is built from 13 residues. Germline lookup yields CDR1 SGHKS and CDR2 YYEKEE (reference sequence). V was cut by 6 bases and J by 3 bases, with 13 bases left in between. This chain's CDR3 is CASKAGHNYEQYF. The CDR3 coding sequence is TGTGCCAGCAAAGCGGGACACAACTACGAGCAGTACTTC.

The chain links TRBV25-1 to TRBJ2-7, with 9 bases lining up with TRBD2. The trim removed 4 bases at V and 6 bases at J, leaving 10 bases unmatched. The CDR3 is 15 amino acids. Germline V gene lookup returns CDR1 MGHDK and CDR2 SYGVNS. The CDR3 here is CASSAQGTSTSEQYF. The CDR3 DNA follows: TGTGCCAGCAGTGCCCAGGGGACTAGCACATCCGAGCAGTACTTC.

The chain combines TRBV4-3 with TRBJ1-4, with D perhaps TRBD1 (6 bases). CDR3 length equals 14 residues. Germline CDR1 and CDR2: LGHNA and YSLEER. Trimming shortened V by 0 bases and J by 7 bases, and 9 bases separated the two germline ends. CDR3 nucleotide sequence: TGCGCCAGCAGCCAAGAAGGGGGGGGTGAAAAACTGTTTTTT. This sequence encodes CASSQEGGGEKLFF.

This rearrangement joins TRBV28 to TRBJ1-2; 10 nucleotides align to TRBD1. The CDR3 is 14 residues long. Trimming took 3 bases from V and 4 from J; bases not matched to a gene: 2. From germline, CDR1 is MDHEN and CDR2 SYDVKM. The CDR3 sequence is CASSLGQGSYGYTF. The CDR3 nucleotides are TGTGCCAGCAGTTTGGGACAGGGGTCCTATGGCTACACCTTC.

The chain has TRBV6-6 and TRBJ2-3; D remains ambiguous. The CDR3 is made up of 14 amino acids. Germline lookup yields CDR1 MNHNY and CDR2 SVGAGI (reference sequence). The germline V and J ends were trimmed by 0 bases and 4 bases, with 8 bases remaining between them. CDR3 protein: CASSYSTFSDTQYF. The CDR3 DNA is TGTGCCAGCAGTTACTCGACTTTTTCAGATACGCAGTATTTT.

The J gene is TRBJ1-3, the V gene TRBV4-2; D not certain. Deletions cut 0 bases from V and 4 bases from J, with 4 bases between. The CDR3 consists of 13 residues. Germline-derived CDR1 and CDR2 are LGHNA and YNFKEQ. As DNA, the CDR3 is TGTGCCAGCAGCCAAGAGTCAGGAAACACCATATATTTT. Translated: CASSQESGNTIYF.

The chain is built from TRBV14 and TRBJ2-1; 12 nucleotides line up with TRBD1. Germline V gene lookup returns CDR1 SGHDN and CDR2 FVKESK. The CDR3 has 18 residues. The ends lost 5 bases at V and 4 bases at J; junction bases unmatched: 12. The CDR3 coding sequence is TGTGCCAGCAGCGGACGGGACAGGGGGCCTGCGGTTTACAATGAGCAGTTCTTC. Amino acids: CASSGRDRGPAVYNEQFF.

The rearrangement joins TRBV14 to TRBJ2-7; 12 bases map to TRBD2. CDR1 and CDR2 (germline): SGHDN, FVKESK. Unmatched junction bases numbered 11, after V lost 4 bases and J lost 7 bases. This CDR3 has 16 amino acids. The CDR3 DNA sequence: TGTGCCAGCAGCCTTCTAGCGGGAGGGCCAAGGGGAGAGCAGTACTTC. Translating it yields CASSLLAGGPRGEQYF.

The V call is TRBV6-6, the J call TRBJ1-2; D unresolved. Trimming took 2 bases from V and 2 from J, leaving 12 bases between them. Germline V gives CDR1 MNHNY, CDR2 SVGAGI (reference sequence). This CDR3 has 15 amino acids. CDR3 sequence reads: CASSYPQTGNYGYTF. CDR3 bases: TGTGCCAGCAGTTACCCTCAAACGGGAAACTATGGCTACACCTTC.

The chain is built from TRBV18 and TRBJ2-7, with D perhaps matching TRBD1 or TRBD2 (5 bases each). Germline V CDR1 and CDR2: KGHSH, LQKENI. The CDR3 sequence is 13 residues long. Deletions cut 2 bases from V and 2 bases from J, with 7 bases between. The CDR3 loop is CASSPGTPYEQYF. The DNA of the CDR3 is TGTGCCAGCTCACCAGGGACCCCCTACGAGCAGTACTTC.

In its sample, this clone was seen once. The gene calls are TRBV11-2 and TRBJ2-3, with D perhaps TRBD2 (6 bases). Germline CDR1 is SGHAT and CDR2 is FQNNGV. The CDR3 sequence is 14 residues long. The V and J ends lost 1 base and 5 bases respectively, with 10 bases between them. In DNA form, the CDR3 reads TGTGCCAGCAGCTTAGTAGGAGGGTTAGATACGCAGTATTTT. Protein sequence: CASSLVGGLDTQYF.

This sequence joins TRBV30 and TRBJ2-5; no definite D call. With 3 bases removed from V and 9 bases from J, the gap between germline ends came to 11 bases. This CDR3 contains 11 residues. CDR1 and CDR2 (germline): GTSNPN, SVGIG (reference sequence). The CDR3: CAWRAAPAQYF. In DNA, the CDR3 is TGTGCCTGGAGAGCCGCCCCGGCCCAGTACTTC. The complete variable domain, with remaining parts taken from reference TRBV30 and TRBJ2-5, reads SQTIHQWPATLVQPVGSPLSLECTVEGTSNPNLYWYRQAAGRGLQLLFYSVGIGQISSEVPQNLSASRPQDRQFILSSKKLLLSDSGFYLCAWRAAPAQYFGPGTRLLVL.

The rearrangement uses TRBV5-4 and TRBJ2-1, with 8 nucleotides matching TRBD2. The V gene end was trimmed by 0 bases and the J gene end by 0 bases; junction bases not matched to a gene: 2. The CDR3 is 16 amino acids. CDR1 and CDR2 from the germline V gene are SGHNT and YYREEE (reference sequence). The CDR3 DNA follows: TGTGCCAGCAGCTTGGGGGCGGGAGGCTCCTACAATGAGCAGTTCTTC. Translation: CASSLGAGGSYNEQFF.

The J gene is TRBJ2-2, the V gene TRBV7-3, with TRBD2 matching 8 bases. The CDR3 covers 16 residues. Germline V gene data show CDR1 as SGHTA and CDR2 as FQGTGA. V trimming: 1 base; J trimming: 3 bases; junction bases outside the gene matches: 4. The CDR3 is CASSLSSGSYTGELFF. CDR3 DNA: TGTGCCAGCAGCTTAAGCAGCGGGAGTTACACCGGGGAGCTGTTTTTT.

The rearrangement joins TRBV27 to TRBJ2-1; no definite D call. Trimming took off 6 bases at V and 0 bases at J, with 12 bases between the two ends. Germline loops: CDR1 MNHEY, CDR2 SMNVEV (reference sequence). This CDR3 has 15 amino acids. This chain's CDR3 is CASSQSISSYNEQFF. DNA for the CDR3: TGTGCCAGCAGCCAGAGCATAAGCTCCTACAATGAGCAGTTCTTC.

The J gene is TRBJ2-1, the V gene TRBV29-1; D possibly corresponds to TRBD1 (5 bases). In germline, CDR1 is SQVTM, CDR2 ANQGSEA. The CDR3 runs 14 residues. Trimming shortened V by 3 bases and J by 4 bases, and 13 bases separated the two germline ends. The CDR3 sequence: CSVESLGQYNEQFF. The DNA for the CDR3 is TGCAGCGTTGAGTCCTTGGGGCAGTACAATGAGCAGTTCTTC.

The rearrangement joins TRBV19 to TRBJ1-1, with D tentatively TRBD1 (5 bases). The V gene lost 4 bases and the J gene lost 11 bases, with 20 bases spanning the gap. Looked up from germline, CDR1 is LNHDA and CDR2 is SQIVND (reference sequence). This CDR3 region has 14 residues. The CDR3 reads CASSTPGRDFRAFF. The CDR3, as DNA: TGTGCCAGTAGTACCCCCGGCAGGGACTTTCGGGCTTTCTTT. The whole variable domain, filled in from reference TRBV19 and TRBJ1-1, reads DGGITQSPKYLFRKEGQNVTLSCEQNLNHDAMYWYRQDPGQGLRLIYYSQIVNDFQKGDIAEGYSVSREKKESFPLTVTSAQKNPTAFYLCASSTPGRDFRAFFGQGTRLTVV.

The CDR3, as DNA: TGTGCCAGTAGTGCAACAGGGACGCGCGCAAACGCCTTCTATGGCTACACCTTC. This translates into CASSATGTRANAFYGYTF. The rearrangement uses TRBV19 and TRBJ1-2; D may be TRBD1 (6 bases). The CDR3 totals 18 residues. V was trimmed by 5 bases and J by 4 bases, leaving 26 bases between them. The V gene's germline CDR1 is LNHDA and CDR2 SQIVND (reference sequence).

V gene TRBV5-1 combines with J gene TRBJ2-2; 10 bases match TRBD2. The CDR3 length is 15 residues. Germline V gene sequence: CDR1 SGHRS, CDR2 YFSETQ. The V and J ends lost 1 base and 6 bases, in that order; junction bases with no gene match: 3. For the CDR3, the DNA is TGCGCCAGCAGCTTGTGGCTAGCGGGAGCCGGGGAGCTGTTTTTT. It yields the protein CASSLWLAGAGELFF.

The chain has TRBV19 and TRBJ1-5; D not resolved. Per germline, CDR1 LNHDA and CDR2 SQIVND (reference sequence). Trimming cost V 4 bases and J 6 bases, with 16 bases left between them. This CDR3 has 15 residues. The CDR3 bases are TGTGCCAGTAGTACCGGGAGAGGACCGGGTCAGCCCCAGCATTTT. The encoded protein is CASSTGRGPGQPQHF.

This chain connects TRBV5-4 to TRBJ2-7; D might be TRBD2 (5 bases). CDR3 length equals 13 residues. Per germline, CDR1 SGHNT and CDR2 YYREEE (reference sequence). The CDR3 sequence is CAYGLGSLDEQYF. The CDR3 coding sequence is TGTGCATACGGACTGGGGTCTTTAGACGAGCAGTACTTC.

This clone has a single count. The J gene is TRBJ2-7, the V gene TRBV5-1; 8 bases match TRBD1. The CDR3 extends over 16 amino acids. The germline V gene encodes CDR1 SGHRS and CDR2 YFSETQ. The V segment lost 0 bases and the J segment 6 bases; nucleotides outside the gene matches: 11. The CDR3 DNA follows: TGCGCCAGCAGCTTGGTATCACCACGGACAGGGAGCGAGCAGTACTTC. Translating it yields CASSLVSPRTGSEQYF.

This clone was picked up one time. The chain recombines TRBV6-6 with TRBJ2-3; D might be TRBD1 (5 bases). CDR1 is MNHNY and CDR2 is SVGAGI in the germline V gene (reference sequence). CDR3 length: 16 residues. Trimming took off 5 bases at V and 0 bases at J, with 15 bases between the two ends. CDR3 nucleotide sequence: TGTGCCAGCAGTCGCTCCGGCAGGGCTAGCACAGATACGCAGTATTTT. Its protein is CASSRSGRASTDTQYF.

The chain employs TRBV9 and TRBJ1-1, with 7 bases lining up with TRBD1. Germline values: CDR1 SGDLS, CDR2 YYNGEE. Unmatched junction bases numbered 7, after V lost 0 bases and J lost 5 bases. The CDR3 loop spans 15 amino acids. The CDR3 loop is CASSVEGGMRTEAFF. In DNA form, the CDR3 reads TGTGCCAGCAGCGTAGAAGGGGGCATGAGGACTGAAGCTTTCTTT.